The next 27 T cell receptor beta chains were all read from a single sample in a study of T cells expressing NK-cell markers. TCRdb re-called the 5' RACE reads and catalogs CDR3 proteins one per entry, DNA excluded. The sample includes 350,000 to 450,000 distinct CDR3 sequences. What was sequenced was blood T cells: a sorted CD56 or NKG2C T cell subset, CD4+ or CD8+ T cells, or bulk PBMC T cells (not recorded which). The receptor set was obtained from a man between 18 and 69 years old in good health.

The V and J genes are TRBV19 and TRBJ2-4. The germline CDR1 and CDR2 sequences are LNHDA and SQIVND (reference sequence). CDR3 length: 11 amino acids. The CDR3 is CASGFKNIQYF.

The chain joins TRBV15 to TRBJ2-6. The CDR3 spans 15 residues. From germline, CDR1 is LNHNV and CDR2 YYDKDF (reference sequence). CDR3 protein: CATSSGSSGANVLTF.

This chain's CDR3 is CASSLKPEYTEAFF. The V gene is TRBV28, the J gene TRBJ1-1. Per germline, CDR1 MDHEN and CDR2 SYDVKM. This CDR3 has 14 amino acids.

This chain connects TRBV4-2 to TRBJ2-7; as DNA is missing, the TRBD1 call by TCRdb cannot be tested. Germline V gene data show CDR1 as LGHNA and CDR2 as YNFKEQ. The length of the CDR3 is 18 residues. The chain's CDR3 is CASSREIPGTGFLYEQYF.

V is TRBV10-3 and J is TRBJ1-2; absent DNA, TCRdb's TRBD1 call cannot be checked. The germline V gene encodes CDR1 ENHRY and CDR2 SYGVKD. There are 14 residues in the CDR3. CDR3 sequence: CAISVEGAYYGYTF.

CDR3 amino acids: CASTRDSSGPYEQYF. The gene calls are TRBV12-3 or TRBV12-4 and TRBJ2-7; the TCRdb call, TRBD1, lacks DNA for checking. The CDR3 is made up of 15 amino acids.

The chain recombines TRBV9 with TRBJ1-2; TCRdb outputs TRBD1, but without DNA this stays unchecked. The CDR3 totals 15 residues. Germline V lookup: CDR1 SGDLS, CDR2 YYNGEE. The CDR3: CASSPGQAASYGYTF.

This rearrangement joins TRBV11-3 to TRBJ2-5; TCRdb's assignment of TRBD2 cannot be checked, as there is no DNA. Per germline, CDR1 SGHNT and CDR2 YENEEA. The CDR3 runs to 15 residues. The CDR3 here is CASSDRDSLKETQYF.

This CDR3 is CASSLGTTRNTIYF. The chain carries TRBV5-5 and TRBJ1-3; checking the TCRdb D call of TRBD1 is not possible without DNA. The CDR3 extends over 14 amino acids. CDR1 and CDR2 (germline): SGHKS, YYEKEE (reference sequence).

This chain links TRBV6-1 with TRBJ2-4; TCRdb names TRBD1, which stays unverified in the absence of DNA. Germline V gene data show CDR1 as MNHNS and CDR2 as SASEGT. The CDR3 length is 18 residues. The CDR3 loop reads CASSEWGQVLLAKNIQYF.

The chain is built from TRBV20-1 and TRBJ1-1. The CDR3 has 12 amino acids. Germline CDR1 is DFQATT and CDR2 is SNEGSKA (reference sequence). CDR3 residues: CSASDRRTEAFF.

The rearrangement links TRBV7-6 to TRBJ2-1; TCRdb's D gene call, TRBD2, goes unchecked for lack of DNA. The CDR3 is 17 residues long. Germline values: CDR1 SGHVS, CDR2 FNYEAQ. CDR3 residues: CASSPALTPGLAHEQFF.

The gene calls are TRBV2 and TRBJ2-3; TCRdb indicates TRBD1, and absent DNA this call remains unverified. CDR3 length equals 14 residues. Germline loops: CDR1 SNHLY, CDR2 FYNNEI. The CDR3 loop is CASSSTGDTDTQYF.

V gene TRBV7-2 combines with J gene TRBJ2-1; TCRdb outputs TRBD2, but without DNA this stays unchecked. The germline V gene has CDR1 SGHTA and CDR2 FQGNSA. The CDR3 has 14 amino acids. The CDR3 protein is CASSLEGLVSEQFF.

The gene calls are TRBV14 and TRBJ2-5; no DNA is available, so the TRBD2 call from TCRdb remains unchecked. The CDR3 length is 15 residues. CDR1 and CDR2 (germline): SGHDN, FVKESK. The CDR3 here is CASSLQVAAGGTQYF. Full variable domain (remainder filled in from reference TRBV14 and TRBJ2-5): EAGVTQFPSHSVIEKGQTVTLRCDPISGHDNLYWYRRVMGKEIKFLLHFVKESKQDESGMPNNRFLAERTGGTYSTLKVQPAELEDSGVYFCASSLQVAAGGTQYFGPGTRLLVL.

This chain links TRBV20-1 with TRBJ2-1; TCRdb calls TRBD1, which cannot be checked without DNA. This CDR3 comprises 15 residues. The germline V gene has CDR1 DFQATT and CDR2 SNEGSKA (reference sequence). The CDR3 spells CSATLRTGAFDEQFF.

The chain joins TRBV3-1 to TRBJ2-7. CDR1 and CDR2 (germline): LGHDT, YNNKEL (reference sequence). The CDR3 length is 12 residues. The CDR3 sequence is CASSRRTYEQYF.

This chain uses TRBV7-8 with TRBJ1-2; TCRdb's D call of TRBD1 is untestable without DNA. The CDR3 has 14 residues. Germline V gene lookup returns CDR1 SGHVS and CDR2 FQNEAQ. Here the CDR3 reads CASSLAGTGYGYTF.

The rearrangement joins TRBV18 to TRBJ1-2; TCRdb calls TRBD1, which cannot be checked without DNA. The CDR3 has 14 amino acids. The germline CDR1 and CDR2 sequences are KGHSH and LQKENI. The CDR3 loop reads CASSPQGQGLGYTF.

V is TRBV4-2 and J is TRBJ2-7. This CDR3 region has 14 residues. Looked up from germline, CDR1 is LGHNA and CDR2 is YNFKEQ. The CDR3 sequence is CASSADAFTYEQYF.

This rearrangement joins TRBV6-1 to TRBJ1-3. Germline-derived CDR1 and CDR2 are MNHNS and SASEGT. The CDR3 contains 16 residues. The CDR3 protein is CASSRGLPSSGNTIYF.

CDR3 loop: CASSLAIARTGNIQYF. This chain links TRBV12-3 or TRBV12-4 with TRBJ2-4. This CDR3 has 16 amino acids.

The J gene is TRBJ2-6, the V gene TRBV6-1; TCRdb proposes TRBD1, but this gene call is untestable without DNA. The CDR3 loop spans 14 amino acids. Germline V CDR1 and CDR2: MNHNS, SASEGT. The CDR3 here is CASRTGTGANVLTF.

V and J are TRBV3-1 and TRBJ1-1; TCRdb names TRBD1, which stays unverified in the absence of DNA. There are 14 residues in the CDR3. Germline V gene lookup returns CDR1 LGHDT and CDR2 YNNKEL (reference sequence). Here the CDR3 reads CASSHLAGFSGAFF.

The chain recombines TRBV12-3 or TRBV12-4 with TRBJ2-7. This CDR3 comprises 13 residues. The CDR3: CASSLSDTLEQYF.

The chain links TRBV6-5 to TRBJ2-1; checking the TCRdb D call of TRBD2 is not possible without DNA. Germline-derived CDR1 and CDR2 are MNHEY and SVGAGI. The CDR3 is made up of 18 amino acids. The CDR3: CASSALAGGIRVGNEQFF.

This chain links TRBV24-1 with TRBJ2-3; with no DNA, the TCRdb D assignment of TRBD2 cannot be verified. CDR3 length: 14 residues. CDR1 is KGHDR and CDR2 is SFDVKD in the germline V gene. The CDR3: CATSALLSTDTQYF.